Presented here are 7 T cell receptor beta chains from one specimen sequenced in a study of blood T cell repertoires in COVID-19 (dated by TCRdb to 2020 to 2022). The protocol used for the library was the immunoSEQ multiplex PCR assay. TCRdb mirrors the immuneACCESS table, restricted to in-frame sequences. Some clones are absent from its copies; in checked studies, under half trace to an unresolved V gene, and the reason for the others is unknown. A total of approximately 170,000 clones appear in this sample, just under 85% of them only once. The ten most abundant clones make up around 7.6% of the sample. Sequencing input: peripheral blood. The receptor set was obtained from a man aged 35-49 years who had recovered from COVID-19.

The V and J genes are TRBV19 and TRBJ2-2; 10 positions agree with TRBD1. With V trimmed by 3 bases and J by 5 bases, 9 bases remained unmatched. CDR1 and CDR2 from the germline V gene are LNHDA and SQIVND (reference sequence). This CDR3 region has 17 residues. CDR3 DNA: TGTGCCAGTAGTATCCGGACAGGGGGAAGGTATACCGGGGAGCTGTTTTTT. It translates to CASSIRTGGRYTGELFF.

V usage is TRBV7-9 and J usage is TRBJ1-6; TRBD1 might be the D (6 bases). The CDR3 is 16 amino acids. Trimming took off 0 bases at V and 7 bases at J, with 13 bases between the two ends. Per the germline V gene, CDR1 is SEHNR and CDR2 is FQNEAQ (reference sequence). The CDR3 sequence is CASSLATGTSNSPLHF. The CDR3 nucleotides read TGTGCCAGCAGCTTAGCTACAGGGACTAGCAATTCACCCCTCCACTTT.

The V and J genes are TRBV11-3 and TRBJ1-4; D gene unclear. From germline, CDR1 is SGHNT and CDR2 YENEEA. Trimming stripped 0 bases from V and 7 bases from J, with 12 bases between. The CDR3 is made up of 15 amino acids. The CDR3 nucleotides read TGTGCCAGCAGCTTAGATCCGGGGTTCGGTGAAAAACTGTTTTTT. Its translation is CASSLDPGFGEKLFF.

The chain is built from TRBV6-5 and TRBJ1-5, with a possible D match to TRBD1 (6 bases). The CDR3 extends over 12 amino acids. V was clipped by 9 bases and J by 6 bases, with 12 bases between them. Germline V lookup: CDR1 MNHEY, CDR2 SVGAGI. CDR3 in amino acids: CASAPGVQPQHF. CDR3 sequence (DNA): TGTGCCAGTGCCCCAGGGGTTCAGCCCCAGCATTTT.

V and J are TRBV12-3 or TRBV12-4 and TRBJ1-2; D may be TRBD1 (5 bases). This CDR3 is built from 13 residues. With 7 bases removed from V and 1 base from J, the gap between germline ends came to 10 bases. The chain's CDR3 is CASNPTVNYGYTF. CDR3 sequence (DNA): TGTGCCAGCAATCCGACAGTTAACTATGGCTACACCTTC.

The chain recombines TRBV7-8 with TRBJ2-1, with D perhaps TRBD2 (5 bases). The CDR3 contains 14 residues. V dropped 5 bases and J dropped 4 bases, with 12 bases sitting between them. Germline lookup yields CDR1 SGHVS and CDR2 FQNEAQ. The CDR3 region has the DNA TGTGCCAGCAGCCCTGAAGGAGGTTACAATGAGCAGTTCTTC. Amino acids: CASSPEGGYNEQFF.

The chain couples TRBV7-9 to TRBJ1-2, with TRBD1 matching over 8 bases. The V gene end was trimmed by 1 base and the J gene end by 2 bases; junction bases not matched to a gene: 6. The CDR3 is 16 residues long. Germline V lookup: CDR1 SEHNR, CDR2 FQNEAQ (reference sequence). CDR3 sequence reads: CASSLGSGGRNYGYTF. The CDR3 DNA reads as TGTGCCAGCAGCTTAGGATCAGGGGGCCGCAACTATGGCTACACCTTC.